This T cell receptor beta chain came from a study of blood T cells in healthy people across ages. A second PCR of 7 to 11 cycles used a sample-barcoded 5' primer and a J-beta primer mix. Via MiXCR, TCRdb re-called the 5' RACE reads, giving one row per CDR3 protein. The profile shows approximately 580,000 distinct CDR3 sequences, less than 25% of them singletons. This clonotype was seen repeatedly, ten times or more. The CDR3 is 14 amino acids. V gave up 4 bases and J gave up 5 bases, with 11 bases separating them. Germline V gives CDR1 MRHNA, CDR2 SNTAGT. This sample was also put to use in a study of T cells of mothers and their children.

The clonotype comes from a boy younger than 18 in good health. The chain joins TRBV6-4 to TRBJ2-2; the D call may be TRBD1 or TRBD2 (5 bases each). Sequencing used blood. CDR3 in DNA: TGTGCCAGCAGTGCGGGGACGGAGACCGGGGAGCTGTTTTTT. As protein: CASSAGTETGELFF.